The 7 T cell receptor beta chains in this list originate from one sample, sequenced in a study of shared clonotypes between healthy human individuals. Libraries were prepared by immunoSEQ multiplex PCR; TCRdb keeps only in-frame clonotypes and omits some of them. The sample holds over a million clones, roughly 97% seen once. Sequenced sample: naive CD4+ T cells sorted from blood. The sample's subset: CD45RA+ positively selected. The receptors come from a young man in good health.

Points on this clone: The same CDR3 is also encoded by other DNA sequences in this sample. The chain carries TRBV18 and TRBJ2-3; no reliable D call. This CDR3 region has 13 residues. V lost 2 bases to trimming and J lost 4 bases, with 7 bases between them. Germline V lookup: CDR1 KGHSH, CDR2 LQKENI. CDR3 DNA sequence: TGTGCCAGCTCACCAGGTGGGGCAGATACGCAGTATTTT. Its protein is CASSPGGADTQYF.

This clone was recorded only once. V and J are TRBV15 and TRBJ2-3, with D unclear. V shed 0 bases and J shed 3 bases, with 19 bases lying between them. Germline V gene sequence: CDR1 LNHNV, CDR2 YYDKDF (reference sequence). This CDR3 comprises 18 residues. DNA of the CDR3: TGTGCCACCAGCAGAGATCGAAGGGCCCTGGGTAGTACAGATACGCAGTATTTT. Encoded protein: CATSRDRRALGSTDTQYF.

This clone occurred once. The chain combines TRBV5-5 with TRBJ2-3; no definite D call. The V gene lost 1 base and the J gene lost 6 bases, with 12 bases spanning the gap. Germline V gene lookup returns CDR1 SGHKS and CDR2 YYEKEE (reference sequence). The CDR3 loop spans 14 amino acids. Here the CDR3 reads CASSLQGYGDTQYF. The CDR3 coding sequence is TGTGCCAGCAGCTTGCAAGGGTACGGTGATACGCAGTATTTT.

About this clone itself: Other DNA sequences of this sample code for an identical CDR3. The chain joins TRBV10-3 to TRBJ1-4; D call uncertain. Trimming removed 0 bases from V and 10 bases from J, with 3 bases in between. Germline CDR1 reads ENHRY; CDR2 reads SYGVKD. CDR3 length: 11 amino acids. The CDR3 sequence is CAISESGKLFF. The CDR3 nucleotides are TGTGCCATCAGTGAGTCCGGAAAACTGTTTTTT.

The gene calls are TRBV7-2 and TRBJ2-7, with 7 bases that match TRBD2. CDR3 length equals 15 residues. V lost 3 bases to trimming and J lost 0 bases; unmatched junction nucleotides: 5. Per germline, CDR1 SGHTA and CDR2 FQGNSA. Here the CDR3 DNA reads TGTGCCAGCAGCTTGTTTGGACTAGGCTCCTACGAGCAGTACTTC. This encodes CASSLFGLGSYEQYF.

The V and J genes are TRBV5-8 and TRBJ1-4; 8 bases are shared with TRBD1. The CDR3 contains 17 residues. The germline CDR1 and CDR2 sequences are SGHTS and YDEGEE. With V trimmed by 0 bases and J by 3 bases, 7 bases remained unmatched. CDR3 sequence reads: CASSLGKGQGSNEKLFF. CDR3 in DNA: TGTGCCAGCAGCTTGGGAAAAGGACAGGGATCTAATGAAAAACTGTTTTTT.

The rearrangement links TRBV6-1 to TRBJ2-1, with 7 bases identical to TRBD2. V dropped 5 bases and J dropped 2; count of bases not matched to a gene: 3. This CDR3 has 14 residues. Germline-derived CDR1 and CDR2 are MNHNS and SASEGT. As DNA, the CDR3 is TGTGCCAGCAGTCGGGAGGCGGCCTACAATGAGCAGTTCTTC. Protein sequence: CASSREAAYNEQFF.